This is a list of T cell receptor beta chains from one sample in a study of T cells expressing NK-cell markers. TCRdb re-called the 5' RACE reads; every CDR3 protein appears as one record, without DNA. The sample holds about 190,000 distinct CDR3 sequences. Sequenced sample: blood T cells: a sorted CD56 or NKG2C T cell subset, CD4+ or CD8+ T cells, or bulk PBMC T cells (not recorded which). All receptors derive from a man aged 18-70 years in good health. Each CDR3 is given with its conserved first and last residue.

v_gene: TRBV15
j_gene: TRBJ1-3
CDR3aa: CATSRDAGHGNTIYF

v_gene: TRBV28
j_gene: TRBJ2-5
CDR3aa: CASSKTQMTGDPGETQYF

v_gene: TRBV20-1
j_gene: TRBJ2-7
CDR3aa: CSARELGQWNYEQYF

v_gene: TRBV5-6
j_gene: TRBJ1-2
CDR3aa: CASSFSSTGNYGYTF

v_gene: TRBV5-1
j_gene: TRBJ2-5
CDR3aa: CASSISQETQYF

v_gene: TRBV5-5
j_gene: TRBJ2-2
CDR3aa: CASSWEGSATGELFF

v_gene: TRBV12-3/TRBV12-4
j_gene: TRBJ2-7
CDR3aa: CASSLGPGQGARSEQYF

v_gene: TRBV14
j_gene: TRBJ2-3
CDR3aa: CASSQGLTWGPADTQYF

v_gene: TRBV5-6
j_gene: TRBJ2-5
CDR3aa: CASSLTGTGETQYF

v_gene: TRBV7-9
j_gene: TRBJ2-5
CDR3aa: CASSPLGGQETQYF

v_gene: TRBV28
j_gene: TRBJ1-2
CDR3aa: CASSNRQTSNYGYTF

v_gene: TRBV28
j_gene: TRBJ2-5
CDR3aa: CASSSRAGKETQYF

v_gene: TRBV29-1
j_gene: TRBJ2-7
CDR3aa: CSVGGASYEQYF

v_gene: TRBV27
j_gene: TRBJ1-6
CDR3aa: CASSFGSYNSPLHF

v_gene: TRBV6-1
j_gene: TRBJ2-7
CDR3aa: CASSEVRGRWDEQYF

v_gene: TRBV6-2/TRBV6-3
j_gene: TRBJ2-1
CDR3aa: CASSYSQGMYNEQFF

v_gene: TRBV12-3/TRBV12-4
j_gene: TRBJ1-6
CDR3aa: CASSDRTGHSPLHF